The clone carrying this T cell receptor beta chain was seen at least ten times. Its antigen is unidentified. It was with unique molecular identifiers that the TCRbeta library was prepared. TCRdb recomputed calls from the PCR reads with MiXCR, one row per CDR3 protein. The profile shows about 290,000 distinct CDR3 sequences, just over 7.5% of them singletons. The data originate from a study of T-cell reconstitution after alpha-beta-depleted transplantation in children. Study findings and constraints: T-cell counts and diversity at one year post-transplant came mainly from newly produced T cells. Alpha-beta T cells about two months after transplant reportedly derived from several hundred expanded graft clones.

Germline V lookup: CDR1 MDHEN, CDR2 SYDVKM. The CDR3 is 11 residues long. V was cut by 8 bases and J by 8 bases, with 9 bases left in between. This specimen was peripheral blood, taken 360 days after TCRalphabeta/CD19-depleted stem cell transplant. This TCR was sampled from a female patient under 10 years old who had a stem cell transplant for Fanconi anemia, so the T cells may come from the graft donor. The V gene is TRBV28, the J gene TRBJ2-2, with TRBD2 as a possible D gene (5 bases). In DNA, the CDR3 is TGTGCCAGCGGATGGAGGGGGGAGCTGTTTTTT. This sequence encodes CASGWRGELFF. Based on the CDR3 plus reference TRBV28 and TRBJ2-2, the full variable domain is DVKVTQSSRYLVKRTGEKVFLECVQDMDHENMFWYRQDPGLGLRLIYFSYDVKMKEKGDIPEGYSVSREKKERFSLILESASTNQTSMYLCASGWRGELFFGEGSRLTVL.